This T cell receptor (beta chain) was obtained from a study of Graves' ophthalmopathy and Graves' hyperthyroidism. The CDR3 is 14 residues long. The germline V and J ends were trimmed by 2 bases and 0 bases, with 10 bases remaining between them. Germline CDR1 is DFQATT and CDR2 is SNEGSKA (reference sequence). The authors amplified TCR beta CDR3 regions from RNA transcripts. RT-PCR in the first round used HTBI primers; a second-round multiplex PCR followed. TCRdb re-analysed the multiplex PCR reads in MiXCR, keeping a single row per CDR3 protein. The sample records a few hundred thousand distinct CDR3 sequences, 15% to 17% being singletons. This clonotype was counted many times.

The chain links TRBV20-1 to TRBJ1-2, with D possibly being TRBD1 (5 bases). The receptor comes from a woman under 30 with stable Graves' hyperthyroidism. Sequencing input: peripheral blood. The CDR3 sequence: CSARRGGSNYGYTF. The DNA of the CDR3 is TGCAGTGCTAGACGCGGGGGATCTAACTATGGCTACACCTTC.